This record covers a single T cell receptor beta chain. The CDR3 regions of TCR beta were amplified from RNA transcripts. The HTBI primer set was used in a first-round RT-PCR of the TCR CDR3. One entry per CDR3 protein, called by TCRdb with MiXCR from the multiplex PCR reads. Of about 640,000 distinct CDR3 sequences listed, around 21% were seen once; the top ten hold 34%. These data come from a study of T cells in Graves' hyperthyroidism and ophthalmopathy. The CDR3 consists of 13 residues. V lost 4 bases and J lost 0, with 4 bases in between. The TCR was taken from a man aged 25-45 years with Graves' ophthalmopathy. Sequencing input: blood. The V gene is TRBV12-3 or TRBV12-4, the J gene TRBJ1-5; D gene ambiguous. CDR3 region: CASSWNSNQPQHF. The CDR3 bases are TGTGCCAGCAGTTGGAATAGCAATCAGCCCCAGCATTTT.